This T cell receptor (beta chain) is from a study of CD8 T cells in ankylosing spondylitis. Study observations and caveats: A subset of motif variants has previously been described in the synovial fluid and blood of reactive arthritis.

Each CDR3 protein gets one entry after TCRdb re-called the 5' RACE reads with MiXCR. The sample gives 200,000 or so distinct CDR3 sequences, roughly 24% of which show up once; 5% to 7.5% is in the top ten. The table lists this clonotype with many counts. Its antigen is unknown. The CDR3 loop spans 14 amino acids. Germline-derived CDR1 and CDR2 are MNHEY and SMNVEV (reference sequence). With V trimmed by 4 bases and J by 5 bases, 3 bases remained unmatched. The origin of this receptor is a male donor with ankylosing spondylitis or in good health (not recorded which). Sequencing input: blood, either unsorted or a sorted T cell fraction (not recorded which). The genes are TRBV27 and TRBJ2-5; 11 nucleotides agree with TRBD1. The CDR3: CASSWDRGLETQYF. The CDR3 DNA is TGTGCCAGCAGTTGGGACAGGGGGTTGGAGACCCAGTACTTC.